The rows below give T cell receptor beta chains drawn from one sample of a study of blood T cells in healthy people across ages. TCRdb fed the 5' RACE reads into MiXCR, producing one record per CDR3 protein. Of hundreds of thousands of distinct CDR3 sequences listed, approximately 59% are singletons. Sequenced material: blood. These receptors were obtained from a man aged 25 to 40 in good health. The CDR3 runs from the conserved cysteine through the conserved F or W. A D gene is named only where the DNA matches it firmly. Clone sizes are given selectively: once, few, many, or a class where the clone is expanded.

TGTGCCAGCAGCTCCGGACATTATCGCGGCTACACCTTC,CASSSGHYRGYTF,.,TRBJ1-2,13,.,TRBV14
TGTGCCACCAGTGATGGGGGATATTCGACAGATACGCAGTATTTT,CATSDGGYSTDTQYF,.,TRBJ2-3,15,.,TRBV24-1
TGTGCCAGCACCCAGGGACTAGCGAGCTCCTACGAGCAGTACTTC,CASTQGLASSYEQYF,.,TRBJ2-7,15,TRBD2,TRBV6-2/TRBV6-3
TGTGCCAGCAGCCAAGTGCAGCACAGAAACTACAACACTGAAGCTTTCTTT,CASSQVQHRNYNTEAFF,.,TRBJ1-1,17,.,TRBV4-2
TGTGCCTGGAGTGGGGTCTATGCCGGTGAGCAGTTCTTC,CAWSGVYAGEQFF,.,TRBJ2-1,13,.,TRBV30
TGTGCCTGGAGTGCCGGACTAGCGGGGGAGATAGATACGCAGTATTTT,CAWSAGLAGEIDTQYF,few,TRBJ2-3,16,TRBD2,TRBV30
TGCGCCAGCAGCTCAATGGGAAACCGGGACTATGGCTACACCTTC,CASSSMGNRDYGYTF,.,TRBJ1-2,15,.,TRBV5-1
TGTGCCAGCAGCAGACAGGCTACAACCTACGAGCAGTACTTC,CASSRQATTYEQYF,.,TRBJ2-7,14,.,TRBV2
TGCAGCGTTGACGGTCCCAGGGAGTCCAATGAGCAGTTCTTC,CSVDGPRESNEQFF,.,TRBJ2-1,14,.,TRBV29-1
TGTGCCAGCAGTAATACAGAGGGCTATGGCTACACCTTC,CASSNTEGYGYTF,few,TRBJ1-2,13,.,TRBV6-1
TGTGCCAGCAGTTTCAGCCCCGTCGGTGGCTCCTACGAGCAGTACTTC,CASSFSPVGGSYEQYF,.,TRBJ2-7,16,.,TRBV6-5
TGCAGTGCTAGTGAGGGGACTAGCGGGGGGGTCGGCGCAGATACGCAGTATTTT,CSASEGTSGGVGADTQYF,.,TRBJ2-3,18,TRBD2,TRBV20-1
TGTGCCAGCAGCGTAGTGTGTAGCCACCAAGAGACCCAGTACTTC,CASSVVCSHQETQYF,.,TRBJ2-5,15,.,TRBV9
TGCGCCAGCAGCCATGCTCAAGGGAGGTACTACGAGCAGTACTTC,CASSHAQGRYYEQYF,.,TRBJ2-7,15,.,TRBV4-3
TGCGCCAGCAGTGTAGGAGGTCAGGAGGGGGTCAACACTGAAGCTTTCTTT,CASSVGGQEGVNTEAFF,.,TRBJ1-1,17,.,TRBV10-1
TGTGCCAGCAGCTGGGGGGCAAGTTTAACCTACGAGCAGTACTTC,CASSWGASLTYEQYF,.,TRBJ2-7,15,.,TRBV12-3/TRBV12-4
TGCAGCGCCAGACAGGGCTTCGGGGTCTCCTACAATGAGCAGTTCTTC,CSARQGFGVSYNEQFF,.,TRBJ2-1,16,TRBD1,TRBV29-1
TGTGCCAGCTCCGGAGGGTCTCGCGACGACGAGCAGTACTTC,CASSGGSRDDEQYF,.,TRBJ2-7,14,.,TRBV6-6
TGTGCCAGCAGTTACCATAAGGGAGATCAGCCCCAGCATTTT,CASSYHKGDQPQHF,.,TRBJ1-5,14,.,TRBV6-5
TGCAGTGCTAGAGATCCGATCGGGGGGACGTCCTACGAGCAGTACTTC,CSARDPIGGTSYEQYF,.,TRBJ2-7,16,TRBD2,TRBV20-1
TGCAGCATGGGGGACAGACGGACCTACAATGAGCAGTTCTTC,CSMGDRRTYNEQFF,.,TRBJ2-1,14,TRBD1,TRBV20-1
TGCAGTGCTAGAGGCTGGGGACTAGCAGACAATGAGCAGTTCTTC,CSARGWGLADNEQFF,.,TRBJ2-1,15,TRBD2,TRBV20-1
TGTGCCAGCAGCCCCGGGACAGGCGGCTACACCTTC,CASSPGTGGYTF,.,TRBJ1-2,12,TRBD1,TRBV7-6
TGCAGCGTTGAAGATGGGCGGGGCGAGACCCAGTACTTC,CSVEDGRGETQYF,.,TRBJ2-5,13,.,TRBV29-1
TGTGCCAGCAGCTCGTTGGGGGCGGGGGACTACGAGCAGTACTTC,CASSSLGAGDYEQYF,.,TRBJ2-7,15,.,TRBV7-2
TGTGCCAGCAGCTTAGTTGGGGGGCAAACTGACGAGCAGTACTTC,CASSLVGGQTDEQYF,.,TRBJ2-7,15,.,TRBV7-2
TGCAGCGTTGACGGGACGGACTACGAGCAGTACTTC,CSVDGTDYEQYF,few,TRBJ2-7,12,.,TRBV29-1
TGCGCCAGCAGTGTTGTTGGGACAGGGTCCTACGAGCAGTACTTC,CASSVVGTGSYEQYF,.,TRBJ2-7,15,TRBD1,TRBV10-2
TGTGCCAGCAGCCAGCTGCTAGCGGACAACAATGAGCAGTTCTTC,CASSQLLADNNEQFF,once,TRBJ2-1,15,TRBD2,TRBV16
TGTGCCAGCAGCCACTCTATACAGGGCCACAATGAGCAGTTCTTC,CASSHSIQGHNEQFF,.,TRBJ2-1,15,.,TRBV7-2
TGTGCCAGCAGCCCGGACAGCTCTCAAGAGACCCAGTACTTC,CASSPDSSQETQYF,.,TRBJ2-5,14,.,TRBV7-2
TGTGCCAGCAGCCATTCCCTAGCGGGGGACACAGATACGCAGTATTTT,CASSHSLAGDTDTQYF,.,TRBJ2-3,16,TRBD2,TRBV4-2
TGTGCCATCATTGGGACAGGGAACACTGAAGCTTTCTTT,CAIIGTGNTEAFF,.,TRBJ1-1,13,TRBD1,TRBV10-3
TGTGCCAGCAGTTTGGACGTCACAGAGCAGTTCTTC,CASSLDVTEQFF,once,TRBJ2-1,12,.,TRBV28
TGTGCCAGCAGTCGTAGTATGGGTGAGCAGTTCTTC,CASSRSMGEQFF,.,TRBJ2-1,12,.,TRBV12-3/TRBV12-4
TGTGCCAGCAGTGATAGCGGGCAGAACAATGAGCAGTTCTTC,CASSDSGQNNEQFF,few,TRBJ2-1,14,TRBD2,TRBV4-2
TGTGCCAGCAGCCAAGGGCCGGTCGGGGCTTCGGAAAAACTGTTTTTT,CASSQGPVGASEKLFF,.,TRBJ1-4,16,.,TRBV4-2
TGTGCCAGCAGAGGATCGGCATCTATTAACTATGGCTACACCTTC,CASRGSASINYGYTF,.,TRBJ1-2,15,.,TRBV2
TGTGCCAGCAGTTTGAACCGGGACAGGAGCCCCTGGGGGGCCAACGTCCTGACTTTC,CASSLNRDRSPWGANVLTF,.,TRBJ2-6,19,TRBD1,TRBV28
TGCAGTGCGCCGTACCGGGGACAACTTAATCAGCCCCAGCATTTT,CSAPYRGQLNQPQHF,.,TRBJ1-5,15,.,TRBV20-1
TGTGCCAGCAGCTTAGAACTAGCGGGGGGCAGTGACTTTAGCACAGATACGCAGTATTTT,CASSLELAGGSDFSTDTQYF,.,TRBJ2-3,20,TRBD2,TRBV11-2
TGTGCCAGCAGCCACCCCGACGGGGGTGCTTTCTTT,CASSHPDGGAFF,.,TRBJ1-1,12,.,TRBV25-1
TGTGCCAGCAGCTCCACTGACGGGGGCGAGCAGTACTTC,CASSSTDGGEQYF,few,TRBJ2-7,13,.,TRBV7-2
TGTGCCTGGACCTCACGCGGGGCAGATACGCAGTATTTT,CAWTSRGADTQYF,.,TRBJ2-3,13,.,TRBV30
TGTGCCAGCAGCAGCCCGGAGTGGGTGTACAATGAGCAGTTCTTC,CASSSPEWVYNEQFF,.,TRBJ2-1,15,.,TRBV11-2
TGCAGTGCTACCGGGACAGCCTCTGGGGCCAACGTCCTGACTTTC,CSATGTASGANVLTF,.,TRBJ2-6,15,TRBD1,TRBV20-1
TGTGCCAGCAGCTCTAGCGGGGGGGCCAATGAGCAGTTCTTC,CASSSSGGANEQFF,.,TRBJ2-1,14,TRBD2,TRBV7-3
TGCAGTGCTAGGTCCGAACTTACGACTCAGTACTTC,CSARSELTTQYF,.,TRBJ2-4,12,.,TRBV20-1
TGTGCCAGCAGTGCCAACAGGAATCAAGAGACCCAGTACTTC,CASSANRNQETQYF,.,TRBJ2-5,14,.,TRBV6-5
TGCGCCAGCAGCGAGGAGGGCCTACGGTCCTACGAGCAGTACTTC,CASSEEGLRSYEQYF,once,TRBJ2-7,15,.,TRBV5-1
TGCAGCGTTGACGGACTAGCGGGGGGGGCCTACGAGCAGTACTTC,CSVDGLAGGAYEQYF,.,TRBJ2-7,15,TRBD2,TRBV29-1
TGCAGTGCTAGGGAAGAGGCTAACTATGGCTACACCTTC,CSAREEANYGYTF,.,TRBJ1-2,13,.,TRBV20-1
TGCAGTGCTGAGGACAGGCGCACCGATACGCAGTATTTT,CSAEDRRTDTQYF,.,TRBJ2-3,13,TRBD1,TRBV20-1
TGTGCCAGCAGCGACCCGGTGGGGACCCGAGAGACCCAGTACTTC,CASSDPVGTRETQYF,few,TRBJ2-5,15,.,TRBV9
TGCAGTGCTACGCGAGGGGGAGAGACCCAGTACTTC,CSATRGGETQYF,once,TRBJ2-5,12,.,TRBV20-1
TGTGCCAGCAGCTCGACTGGACAAGAGACCCAGTACTTC,CASSSTGQETQYF,few,TRBJ2-5,13,.,TRBV12-3/TRBV12-4